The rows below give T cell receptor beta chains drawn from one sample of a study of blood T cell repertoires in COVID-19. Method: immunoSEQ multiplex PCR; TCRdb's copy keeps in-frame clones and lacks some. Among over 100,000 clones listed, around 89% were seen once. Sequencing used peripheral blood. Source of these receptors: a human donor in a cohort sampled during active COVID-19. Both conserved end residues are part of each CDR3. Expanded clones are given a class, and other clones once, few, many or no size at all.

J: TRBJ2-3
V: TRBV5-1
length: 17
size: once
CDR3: CASSFNPRTGGPDTQYF

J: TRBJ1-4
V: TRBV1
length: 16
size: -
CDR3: CTSSQSRGVSNEKLFF

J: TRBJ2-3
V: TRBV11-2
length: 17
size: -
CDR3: CASSSRPPTRSTDTQYF

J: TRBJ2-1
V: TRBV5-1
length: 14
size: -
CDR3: CASSLARGYNEQFF

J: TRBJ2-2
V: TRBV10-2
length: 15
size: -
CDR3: CASSGGLMNTGELFF

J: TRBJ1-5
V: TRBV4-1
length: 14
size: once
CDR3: CASSQGQGYQPQHF

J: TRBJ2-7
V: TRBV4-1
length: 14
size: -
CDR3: CASSQEDRGLEQYF

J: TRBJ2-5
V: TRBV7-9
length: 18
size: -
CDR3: CASSPASRGGGSRETQYF

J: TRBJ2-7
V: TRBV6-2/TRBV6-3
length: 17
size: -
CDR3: CASSYSTAGGDFWEQYF

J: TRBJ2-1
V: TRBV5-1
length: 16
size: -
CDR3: CASSPARDRIYNEQFF

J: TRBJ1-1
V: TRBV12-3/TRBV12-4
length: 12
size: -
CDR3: CASSLRGTEAFF

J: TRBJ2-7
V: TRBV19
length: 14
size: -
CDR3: CASSISSSGYEQYF

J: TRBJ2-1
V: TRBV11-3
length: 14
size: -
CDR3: CASSSGRVINEQFF

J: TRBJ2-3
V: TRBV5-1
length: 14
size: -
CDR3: CASTRWPGTDTQYF

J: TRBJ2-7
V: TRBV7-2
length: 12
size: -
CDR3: CASSPTSVEQYF

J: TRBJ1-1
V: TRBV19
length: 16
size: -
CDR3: CASSKQGPGRNTEAFF